The entry below gives a single TCR beta chain sequence along with its context. The clone's antigen remains unknown. These data come from a study of cytomegalovirus exposure and HLA in healthy donors (dated by TCRdb to about 2017). Turning to the overall study: In an earlier analysis of around 540 of the donors, under 300 Gb of sequence data and 120 million or so unique TCR beta sequences from roughly 190 million T cells were reported. An early release covering roughly 600 HLA-typed donors comprised about 310 gigabases of sequencing data and about 90 million unique TCR sequences. Among the roughly 380 genotyped donors, about 85% belonged to the genetic ancestry cluster associated with self-reported Caucasian donors. The study aimed to test whether signatures of past pathogen exposure could be identified by cataloging public T cell receptors. The study used immunosequencing to profile the T cell repertoires of approximately 690 subjects and linked those repertoires to cytomegalovirus serostatus. Besides the first cohort of approximately 670 subjects, a separate validation cohort made up of 120 different subjects was used. The study combined high-throughput TCR immunosequencing, statistical association of individual TCRs with disease status, and machine learning to predict cytomegalovirus infection status. In a later analysis, previously published TCR beta repertoires from 670 or so donors were re-analyzed and high-resolution HLA genotyping was added so that TCR occurrence patterns could be studied. Rather than drawing on any new phenotypic data, the later analysis identified candidate immune exposures from TCR beta sequences and the way those sequences occurred across donors. In an earlier analysis of 587 of the donors, high-throughput TCR beta sequencing was used to judge whether each TCR beta V gene segment behaved as functional or pseudogenic. Alongside the repertoire data, information on donor age, sex, ethnicity and CMV serostatus was compiled. A later genetic analysis used genome-wide SNP genotypes for about 60% of the roughly 670 donors, treating that subset as a discovery cohort. All discovery cohort repertoires had been generated on a single sequencing platform. Both class I and class II loci were covered by HLA typing, at four-digit resolution. Typing coverage differed by locus: A, B, C, DRB1 and DQB1 were typed in about 629-640 donors, DQA1 in roughly 510, DPA1 in roughly 590, and DPB1 in around 490. Because of strong linkage in the cohort, five DR-DQ haplotypes were treated as single units for association and clustering. Among around 400 genotyped donors of the cohort, an average of roughly 240,000 unique TCR beta nucleotide sequences were sequenced per donor, 15% to 20% of them non-productive. What the study reported, not specific to this receptor: A further reported finding was that TCR beta sequences accurately predicted the HLA-A and HLA-B alleles for most subjects in the first cohort. In the study, 150 to 200 TCR beta chains were listed as associated with cytomegalovirus. A few of the identified cytomegalovirus-associated TCR beta chains were confirmed in vitro to be specific for cytomegalovirus antigens. In a later analysis, 15,000 to 20,000 TCR beta sequences were associated with specific HLA alleles at a false discovery rate of 0.05. Correlated functional status among segregating V segments might reflect linkage disequilibrium, but an unknown experimental factor could not be ruled out. The authors suggested that the approach could potentially be extended to other disease states and immunological phenotypes. Because some donors lacked HLA typing at each locus, the association tests relied only on the typed subset. An association between a missense DCLRE1C variant and V-gene and J-gene trimming of TCR beta chains was found in a later genetic analysis and replicated in an independent cohort. In an earlier analysis of about 600 of the donors, most TCR beta V segments appeared in productive rearrangements about 90% or about 30% of the time, broadly matching IMGT annotations. A later analysis found that TCR association rates varied across HLA loci, with DRB1 alleles showing the most associated TCRs and HLA-C alleles the fewest. A group of highly shared sequence variants was considered likely to be a technical artifact of the sequencing pipeline. Only TCR beta chains were sequenced in this cohort, and the absence of alpha or paired-chain data limited detectable features. According to a later genetic analysis, donors in an Asian-associated ancestry cluster had fewer N-insertions in productive TCRs than the roughly 670-donor mean. A later analysis found that HLA-associated TCR beta chains were more clonally expanded and had lower generation probabilities than equally common non-associated chains. Across donors, most TCR sequences were observed very rarely, whereas some public TCRs were present in many individuals. A later analysis found that most CMV-associated TCR beta chains appeared HLA-restricted, with HLA associations seemingly driven largely by CMV exposure. Several of the top co-occurrence clusters appeared to be linked to parvovirus B19, influenza, CMV and Epstein-Barr virus, according to a later analysis. Because the 87-base-pair reads could not distinguish some IMGT-functional V segments, including TRBV6-2 and TRBV6-3, those segments were excluded. The classifier was reported to diagnose cytomegalovirus status with high specificity and sensitivity in both the original cohort and the validation cohort. Because counts were too low, roughly 17 rarely observed V segments, including chromosome 9 orphons, were left out of the earlier analysis of 587 of the donors. When HLA alleles, especially DR and DQ, strongly co-occurred, attributing TCR associations to individual alleles was difficult. Sequencing depth was assumed to be roughly uniform across donors in the presence/absence analyses, though that assumption may not hold. The only immune exposure information available for the cohort was CMV serostatus.

The cohort comprised fewer than 700 healthy bone marrow donors. All cohort members were sampled while nominally healthy, although unrecorded immune exposures were likely present. The donor was CMV seronegative and was included in the group of a few hundred seronegative cohort members. Every donor gave a peripheral blood sample, and the peripheral blood mononuclear cells from that sample were used for TCR beta sequencing. The Qiagen DNeasy Blood Extraction Kit was used to extract genomic DNA from the blood cell samples. Including the terminal cysteine and phenylalanine, the CDR3 comprises 14 residues. The CDR3 DNA has 42 bases and is translated from base 1. The germline V gene (reference sequence) sets CDR1 to MNHEY and CDR2 to SMNVEV. A distance of 15 bases separates the germline ends of V and J, which lose 8 bases and 4 bases respectively. Library creation used the immunoSEQ multiplex PCR assay. For the multiplex PCR, a mixture combining 60 forward primers for TCR Vbeta segments and 13 reverse primers for TCR Jbeta segments was used. The CDR3 region of rearranged TCR beta genes was amplified from genomic DNA with a multiplex PCR assay. The Illumina HiSeq System was used to sequence the amplified TCR beta libraries as 87-base-pair reads. In the original analysis: In a later analysis, 77 million or so unique TCR beta chains were counted across the roughly 670 repertoires, and roughly 11 million of these chains were shared by at least two donors. A nearest-neighbor algorithm error-corrected the raw reads and collapsed the reads into unique sequences, merging closely related sequences to remove PCR and sequencing errors. Alignment of CDR3 sequences to IMGT reference sequences was used to assign V, D and J gene segments. Each retained sequence needed at least a six-nucleotide match to both a V gene segment and a J gene segment. A rearrangement counted as productive if the CDR3 had no stop codons and remained in frame with V and J, and every other rearrangement counted as non-productive. CDR3 was defined according to IMGT convention as the region running from the second conserved V-encoded cysteine to the conserved J-encoded phenylalanine. In an earlier analysis of around 540 of the donors, sequences lacking an unambiguous match to a single V gene segment were excluded. In an earlier analysis of roughly 500 of the donors, V segments were called functional above 56.7% productive rearrangements and were called segregating when the between-donor standard deviation exceeded 5%. A statistical classification framework was built for diagnosing cytomegalovirus status from the catalog of TCR beta chain sequences. A later analysis assigned V and J genes by comparing TCR nucleotide sequences with IMGT/GENE-DB human TR gene sequences. A later analysis assigned CDR3 sequences and most-parsimonious VDJ recombination scenarios with the TCRdist pipeline. In a later analysis, each TCR beta chain was defined by its CDR3 amino acid sequence together with its V-gene family, and reads lacking a unique V-gene family were excluded. A later analysis removed several hundred highly shared, low-generation-probability nucleotide sequences to deal with suspected cross-contamination and a sequencing artifact. In a later analysis, a clonal expansion index was calculated for each public chain from normalized within-repertoire ranks of inferred template counts. In a later analysis, generation probabilities were computed with a VDJ recombination model fitted to out-of-frame rearrangements, and the resulting probabilities were checked against IGoR. Hypergeometric tests were used in a later analysis to score TCR-TCR, TCR-HLA and TCR-CMV co-occurrence, with a repertoire-size bias correction applied to the TCR pairs. A later analysis estimated false discovery rates by permuting HLA or CMV assignments 20 times. A later analysis grouped co-occurring TCRs with DBSCAN, adding TCRdist sequence similarity when clustering within HLA-allele-positive subsets. Repertoires with fewer than 30,000 or more than 120,000 public chains, plus five repertoires with anomalous nucleotide sharing, were excluded from co-occurrence clustering. Imported from immuneACCESS, the table was reduced by TCRdb to in-frame sequences with V and J called. These copies leave out some clones; in studies compared against another copy, an unresolved V gene accounts for under half, and the cause of the remainder is not known. That table supplies the V and J calls and clone size; D and trimming were determined from the DNA. The data table for this sample lists 130,000 to 150,000 clones. The ten largest clones capture 1.5% to 2% of the sample.

The rearrangement combines TRBV27 with TRBJ1-5; TRBD1 is possibly the D segment (6 matching bases). This clonotype was obtained from a woman between 45 and 60 years old in good health and CMV-seronegative. Specimen: PBMCs. Read as DNA, the sequence is TGTGCCAGCCACGGCAGGGGCGTGAATCAGCCCCAGCATTTT. The encoded protein is CASHGRGVNQPQHF.